Sequencing of this T cell receptor (beta chain) was carried out in a study of cytotoxic CD8 clonotypes in ibrutinib-treated CLL. Looking at the study overall: Samples averaged about 260,000 productive templates and tens of thousands of productive rearrangements.

Per the germline V gene, CDR1 is DFQATT and CDR2 is SNEGSKA (reference sequence). Trimming shortened V by 8 bases and J by 2 bases, and 10 bases separated the two germline ends. The CDR3 has 11 residues. This clone was seen more than once but under ten times. Its target is unknown. This table comes from immunoSEQ multiplex PCR, and its TCRdb copy is limited to in-frame clones, with some not included. Altogether around 91,000 clones are present, about 86% being singletons, with the ten largest covering less than 6.5%. Study-wide results and caveats: On treatment, the uncommon public clonotypes contracted or remained stable.

This sample comprised PBMCs, obtained before ibrutinib treatment. This rearrangement joins TRBV20-1 to TRBJ2-7; D is perhaps TRBD1 (6 bases). The sequence came from a human donor with chronic lymphocytic leukemia. The CDR3 coding sequence is TGCAGTCTCGAGGGGGCCTACGAGCAGTACTTC. Protein product: CSLEGAYEQYF.